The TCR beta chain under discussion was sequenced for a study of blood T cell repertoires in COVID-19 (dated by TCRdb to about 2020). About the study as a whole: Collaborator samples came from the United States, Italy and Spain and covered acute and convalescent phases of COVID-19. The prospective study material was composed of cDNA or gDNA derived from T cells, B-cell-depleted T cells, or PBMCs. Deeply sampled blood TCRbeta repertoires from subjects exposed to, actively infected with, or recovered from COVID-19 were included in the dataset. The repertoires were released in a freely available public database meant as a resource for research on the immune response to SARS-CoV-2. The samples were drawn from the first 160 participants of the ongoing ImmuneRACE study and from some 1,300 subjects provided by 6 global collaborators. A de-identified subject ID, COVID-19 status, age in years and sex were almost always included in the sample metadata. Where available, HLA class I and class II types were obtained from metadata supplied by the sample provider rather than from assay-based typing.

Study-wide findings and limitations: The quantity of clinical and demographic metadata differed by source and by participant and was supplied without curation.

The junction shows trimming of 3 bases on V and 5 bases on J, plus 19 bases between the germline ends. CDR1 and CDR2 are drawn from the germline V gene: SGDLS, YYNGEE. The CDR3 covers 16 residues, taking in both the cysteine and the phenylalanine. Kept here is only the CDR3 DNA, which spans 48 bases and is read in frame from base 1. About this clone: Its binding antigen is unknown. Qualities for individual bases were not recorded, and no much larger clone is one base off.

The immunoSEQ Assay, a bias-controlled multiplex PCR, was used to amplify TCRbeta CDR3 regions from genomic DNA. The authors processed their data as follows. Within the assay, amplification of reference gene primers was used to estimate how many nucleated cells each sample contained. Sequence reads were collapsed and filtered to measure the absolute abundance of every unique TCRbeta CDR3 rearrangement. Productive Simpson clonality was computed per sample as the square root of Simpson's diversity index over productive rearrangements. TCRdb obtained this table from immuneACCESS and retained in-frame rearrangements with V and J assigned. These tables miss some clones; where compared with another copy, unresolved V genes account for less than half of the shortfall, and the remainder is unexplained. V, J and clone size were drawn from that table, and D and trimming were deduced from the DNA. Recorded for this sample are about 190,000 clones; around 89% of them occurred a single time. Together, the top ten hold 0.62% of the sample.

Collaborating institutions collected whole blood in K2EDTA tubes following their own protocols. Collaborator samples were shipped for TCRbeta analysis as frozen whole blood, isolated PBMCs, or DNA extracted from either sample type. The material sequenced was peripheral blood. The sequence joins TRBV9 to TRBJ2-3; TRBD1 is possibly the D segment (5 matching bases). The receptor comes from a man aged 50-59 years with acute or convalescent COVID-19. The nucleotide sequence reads TGTGCCAGCAGCGCAAGGGGTTCTTCAGGGCTAGATACGCAGTATTTT. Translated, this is CASSARGSSGLDTQYF.